Following are 30 T cell receptor beta chains from one sample sequenced in a study of Graves' ophthalmopathy and Graves' hyperthyroidism. Researchers took RNA transcripts and amplified TCR beta CDR3 regions from them. RT-PCR in the first round used HTBI primers; a second-round multiplex PCR followed. A single record per CDR3 protein comes from TCRdb applying MiXCR to the multiplex PCR reads. The sample lists over a million distinct CDR3 sequences, less than 45% occurring once. Source material: peripheral blood or thyroid tissue (not recorded which). All receptors derive from an adult man with Graves' hyperthyroidism.

This clonotype was found many times. The rearrangement links TRBV12-3 or TRBV12-4 to TRBJ1-5; tentatively, D is TRBD1 (5 bases). V was trimmed by 6 bases and J by 8 bases, leaving 20 bases between them. CDR3 length: 15 residues. This CDR3 reads CASSHGGLQNEPQHF. For the CDR3, the DNA is TGTGCCAGCAGCCACGGGGGACTCCAGAACGAGCCCCAGCATTTT.

This clonotype has a handful of counts. The chain employs TRBV20-1 and TRBJ1-5; TRBD1 is a possible D gene (6 bases). With 6 bases removed from V and 5 bases from J, the gap between germline ends came to 32 bases. CDR1 is DFQATT, CDR2 SNEGSKA, per germline (reference sequence). The CDR3 runs to 19 residues. The DNA for the CDR3 is TGCAGTGCCTCAAACGCCGCGGACACTACTCCGAGGGGGTATCAGCCCCAGCATTTT. Amino acids: CSASNAADTTPRGYQPQHF.

The rearrangement uses TRBV28 and TRBJ1-1; D not resolved. V was clipped by 3 bases and J by 14 bases, with 13 bases between them. This CDR3 comprises 11 residues. The V gene's germline CDR1 is MDHEN and CDR2 SYDVKM. The CDR3 DNA follows: TGTGCCAGCAGTTTGTTCGGAAGGCCGTTCTTT. Amino acid sequence: CASSLFGRPFF.

This clonotype was seen just once. One end of the junction fails to match germline, which may point to a read error. The V call is TRBV7-2, the J call TRBJ1-4; D call uncertain. CDR1 is SGHTA and CDR2 is FQGNSA in the germline V gene. The CDR3 spans 13 residues. CDR3 region: CASTLRGNEKLLF. CDR3 DNA sequence: TGTGCCAGCACCCTCCGGGGTAATGAAAAACTGCTTTTT.

About this clonotype: Mismatch with germline at one junction end may stem from a read error. The CDR3 here is CASRPSGQGTVMGNTEAFF. CDR3 sequence (DNA): TGTGCCAGCAGACCCTCCGGACAGGGCACCGTTATGGGGAACACTGAAGCTTTCTTT. The chain carries TRBV10-2 and TRBJ1-1; TRBD1 agrees at 8 bases. In germline, CDR1 is WSHSY, CDR2 SAAADI. This CDR3 region has 19 residues.

For this clonotype: Possible read error: a much larger clone is one base away. The CDR3 DNA reads as TGTGCCAGTAACGGGGGGTCTTCGGAGACCCAGTACTTC. Its protein is CASNGGSSETQYF. The chain joins TRBV19 to TRBJ2-5; 7 bases agree with TRBD2. CDR3 length: 13 amino acids. The J segment lost 5 bases and the V segment lost 7 bases, leaving 7 bases of the junction unmatched. The germline V gene has CDR1 LNHDA and CDR2 SQIVND (reference sequence).

This clonotype came up a few times. V and J are TRBV12-3 or TRBV12-4 and TRBJ2-7; TRBD2 matches 10 bases. The CDR3 contains 16 residues. V dropped 7 bases and J dropped 5; count of bases not matched to a gene: 14. This CDR3 reads CASNLRLAGIDDEQYF. The CDR3 bases are TGTGCCAGCAACTTACGACTAGCGGGTATTGATGACGAGCAGTACTTC.

This clonotype was seen at least ten times. This chain uses TRBV7-2 with TRBJ2-2; D is tentatively TRBD1 or TRBD2 (6 bases each). V lost 5 bases, J lost 6 bases, and 13 bases lay in between. There are 14 residues in the CDR3. Germline V CDR1 and CDR2: SGHTA, FQGNSA. DNA of the CDR3: TGTGCCAGCAGCACGACTAGGGGGGCCGGGGAGCTGTTTTTT. Its protein product is CASSTTRGAGELFF.

This clonotype has at least ten counts. The chain uses TRBV10-3 and TRBJ2-7; 12 bases map to TRBD1. This CDR3 comprises 15 residues. The trim removed 3 bases at V and 4 bases at J, leaving 4 bases unmatched. The germline gives CDR1 ENHRY, CDR2 SYGVKD. CDR3 DNA: TGTGCCATCAGTGACGGGACAGGGGGCATTTACGAGCAGTACTTC. Its translation is CAISDGTGGIYEQYF.

V and J are TRBV10-3 and TRBJ2-2, with D possibly TRBD1 on 6 matching bases. The CDR3 has 15 amino acids. CDR1 ENHRY and CDR2 SYGVKD come from the germline V gene. V was pared by 3 bases and J by 5 bases, with 13 bases between. The CDR3 nucleotides are TGTGCCATCAGTGACTACAGGGCCATTACCGGGGAGCTGTTTTTT. It translates to CAISDYRAITGELFF.

This clonotype was observed a few times. This chain links TRBV4-3 with TRBJ2-7; D is ambiguous. Germline lookup yields CDR1 LGHNA and CDR2 YSLEER. Deletions cut 1 base from V and 1 base from J, with 5 bases between. There are 13 residues in the CDR3. CDR3 sequence: CASSQAVSYEQYF. The CDR3 DNA is TGCGCCAGCAGCCAAGCAGTGTCCTACGAGCAGTACTTC.

Notes on this clonotype: The CDR3 carries no conserved terminal phenylalanine or tryptophan, so it likely arises from a read error. The DNA is omitted, as the CDR3 cannot be located on it reliably, and the CDR3 follows TCRdb's listing. The CDR3 loop is CAISGAISGVWL. The rearrangement uses TRBV10-3 and TRBJ2-7; the table gives TRBD2 as D, unverified against the DNA. The CDR3 numbers 12 amino acids, ends counted. The germline V gene encodes CDR1 ENHRY and CDR2 SYGVKD.

This clonotype was counted at least ten times. Here the CDR3 DNA reads TGTGCCAGCAGCTTAGTCGCGACAGGGCTGAGTTCCTACGAGCAGTACTTC. It specifies CASSLVATGLSSYEQYF. J is TRBJ2-7 and V is TRBV7-2; TRBD1 matches 7 bases. The V gene's germline CDR1 is SGHTA and CDR2 FQGNSA. Trimming removed 1 base from V and 1 base from J; junction bases left unmatched: 10. CDR3 length: 17 residues. Complete variable domain (other parts from reference TRBV7-2 and TRBJ2-7): GAGVSQSPSNKVTEKGKDVELRCDPISGHTALYWYRQSLGQGLEFLIYFQGNSAPDKSGLPSDRFSAERTGGSVSTLTIQRTQQEDSAVYLCASSLVATGLSSYEQYFGPGTRLTVT.

This clonotype was seen more than once but under ten times. The chain couples TRBV25-1 to TRBJ1-2; no firm D call. Germline CDR1 MGHDK, CDR2 SYGVNS. V lost 3 bases, J lost 6 bases, and 14 bases lay in between. The CDR3 length is 14 residues. The CDR3 loop reads CASSDSIAGHGYTF. CDR3 in DNA: TGTGCCAGCAGTGACTCCATTGCCGGACATGGCTACACCTTC.

This clonotype was counted a few times. The genes are TRBV18 and TRBJ1-4; D perhaps matches TRBD1 (6 bases). Trimming pared 3 bases from V and 8 bases from J, leaving 19 bases between. The CDR3 sequence is 16 residues long. Germline CDR1 reads KGHSH; CDR2 reads LQKENI. This CDR3 reads CASSPLDSGAREKLFF. CDR3 nucleotide sequence: TGTGCCAGCTCACCCTTGGACTCGGGGGCGAGGGAAAAACTGTTTTTT.

In this sample, this clonotype turned up a few times. The J gene is TRBJ1-5, the V gene TRBV7-8, with D possibly matching TRBD1 (6 bases). Trimming stripped 3 bases from V and 7 bases from J, with 13 bases between. The CDR3 runs 14 residues. CDR1 is SGHVS, CDR2 FQNEAQ, per germline. The CDR3 coding sequence is TGTGCCAGCAGCTTCCCAGGGGTACAGCAGCCCCAGCATTTT. It specifies CASSFPGVQQPQHF. Variable domain in full (rest from reference TRBV7-8 and TRBJ1-5): GAGVSQSPRYKVAKRGQDVALRCDPISGHVSLFWYQQALGQGPEFLTYFQNEAQLDKSGLPSDRFFAERPEGSVSTLKIQRTQQEDSAVYLCASSFPGVQQPQHFGDGTRLSIL.

This clonotype has only a few counts. One end of the junction does not line up with germline, which may come from a read error. The chain uses TRBV5-1 and TRBJ2-1; 9 nucleotides agree with TRBD1. This CDR3 contains 15 residues. Germline V gives CDR1 SGHRS, CDR2 YFSETQ. The CDR3 loop reads CASSWTGASYNEQFF. CDR3 nucleotide sequence: TGTGCCAGCAGCTGGACAGGGGCCTCCTACAATGAGCAGTTCTTC.

In its sample, this clonotype was seen many times. CDR3 loop: CASSLHGLSSYEQYF. CDR3 coding DNA: TGTGCCAGCAGCTTACATGGGCTTAGCTCCTACGAGCAGTACTTC. This chain links TRBV7-6 with TRBJ2-7; D is unresolved. V lost 2 bases to trimming and J lost 0 bases, with 11 bases between them. This CDR3 is 15 amino acids long. Germline loops: CDR1 SGHVS, CDR2 FNYEAQ.

This clonotype has a count of ten or more. The chain has TRBV5-1 and TRBJ1-1; D is undetermined. V was shortened by 7 bases and J by 3 bases, with 13 bases between the two germline ends. The CDR3 loop spans 13 amino acids. Germline V CDR1 and CDR2: SGHRS, YFSETQ. The CDR3 region is CASHGPGDTEAFF. CDR3 nucleotides: TGCGCCAGCCACGGACCGGGCGACACTGAAGCTTTCTTT. Together with reference TRBV5-1 and TRBJ1-1, the CDR3 gives the full variable domain: KAGVTQTPRYLIKTRGQQVTLSCSPISGHRSVSWYQQTPGQGLQFLFEYFSETQRNKGNFPGRFSGRQFSNSRSEMNVSTLELGDSALYLCASHGPGDTEAFFGQGTRLTVV.

V and J are TRBV11-2 and TRBJ1-4; D not resolved. Trimming removed 3 bases from V and 5 bases from J, with 13 bases in between. The CDR3 totals 15 residues. Germline-derived CDR1 and CDR2 are SGHAT and FQNNGV. The CDR3 reads CASSFYTLVNEKLFF. In nucleotides, the CDR3 is TGTGCCAGCAGCTTCTACACCCTGGTGAATGAAAAACTGTTTTTT.

For this clonotype: A read error is possible here, since a much larger clone lies one base away. V is TRBV20-1 and J is TRBJ2-7; 7 nucleotides align to TRBD1. The V gene end was trimmed by 4 bases and the J gene end by 5 bases; junction bases not matched to a gene: 8. This CDR3 region has 13 residues. Germline V CDR1 and CDR2: DFQATT, SNEGSKA (reference sequence). For the CDR3, the DNA is TGCAGTGCTATCCGGGACAGCGTCAACGAGCAGTACTTC. It specifies CSAIRDSVNEQYF.

This clonotype was seen ten or more times. The chain joins TRBV29-1 to TRBJ2-7; the D gene is possibly TRBD1 (6 bases). Trimming took off 6 bases at V and 0 bases at J, with 12 bases between the two ends. CDR3 length equals 13 residues. Per germline, CDR1 SQVTM and CDR2 ANQGSEA. The CDR3 sequence is CSVAPTGSYEQYF. CDR3 bases: TGCAGCGTAGCCCCGACAGGCTCCTACGAGCAGTACTTC.

Many counts were recorded for this clonotype. The CDR3 bases are TGTGCCAGCAGCCCAAGGGGGGACAGGGGGCACTATGGCTACACCTTC. It encodes CASSPRGDRGHYGYTF. The chain links TRBV7-9 to TRBJ1-2; 12 positions match TRBD1. The V segment lost 5 bases and the J segment 3 bases; nucleotides outside the gene matches: 7. CDR3 size: 16 residues. Germline V lookup: CDR1 SEHNR, CDR2 FQNEAQ (reference sequence).

V usage is TRBV18 and J usage is TRBJ2-7; D is ambiguous. Deletions cut 8 bases from V and 4 bases from J, with 15 bases between. CDR3 size: 13 residues. Germline V CDR1 and CDR2: KGHSH, LQKENI. For the CDR3, the DNA is TGTGCCAGCAGTCCCCCCTCGACATACGAGCAGTACTTC. Encoded protein: CASSPPSTYEQYF.

The sample holds a few counts of this clonotype. The rearrangement links TRBV20-1 to TRBJ1-1; tentative D call: TRBD1 (5 bases). V lost 4 bases and J 1 base, leaving 16 bases between the germline ends. In germline, CDR1 is DFQATT, CDR2 SNEGSKA (reference sequence). The CDR3 is made up of 15 amino acids. CDR3 loop: CSATSPRGSNTEAFF. In DNA form, the CDR3 reads TGCAGTGCTACCTCCCCCCGGGGCTCGAACACTGAAGCTTTCTTT.

This clonotype was counted between two and nine times. The chain combines TRBV10-2 with TRBJ1-1, with D uncertain. V was trimmed by 6 bases and J by 4 bases, leaving 18 bases between them. Germline CDR1 is WSHSY and CDR2 is SAAADI. The CDR3 runs to 15 residues. The CDR3 region has the DNA TGCGCCAGCAGCGATGGTTCCCTACGTGGCACTGAAGCTTTCTTT. Protein: CASSDGSLRGTEAFF.

V is TRBV7-6 and J is TRBJ2-7, with unresolved D. This CDR3 contains 14 residues. The V and J ends lost 7 bases and 0 bases respectively, with 13 bases between them. CDR1 is SGHVS and CDR2 is FNYEAQ in the germline V gene. CDR3 DNA: TGTGCCAGCATGCTAGGTCTTAGCTCCTACGAGCAGTACTTC. Translating it yields CASMLGLSSYEQYF.

Worth noting for this clonotype: A much larger clone lies one base from this, so it may be a read error. The rearrangement uses TRBV7-9 and TRBJ1-2; TRBD1 might be the D (6 bases). This CDR3 comprises 15 residues. The germline CDR1 and CDR2 sequences are SEHNR and FQNEAQ (reference sequence). CDR3 in amino acids: CASSKGQGYNYGCTF. For the CDR3, the DNA is TGTGCCAGCAGCAAAGGGCAGGGGTATAACTATGGCTGCACCTTC.

The CDR3 here is CASSLEAGGPQEQYF. The CDR3 nucleotides are TGCGCCAGCAGCTTGGAGGCGGGAGGGCCGCAGGAGCAGTACTTC. V and J are TRBV10-2 and TRBJ2-7; 9 nucleotides match TRBD2. This CDR3 has 15 residues. CDR1 WSHSY and CDR2 SAAADI come from the germline V gene. Trimming cost V 6 bases and J 7 bases; bases outside gene matches: 13.

The chain uses TRBV6-5 and TRBJ2-5; no clear D gene. The CDR3 has 13 residues. Trimming took off 7 bases at V and 0 bases at J, with 9 bases between the two ends. Germline assignment: CDR1 MNHEY and CDR2 SVGAGI. CDR3 in amino acids: CASKEQNQETQYF. As DNA, the CDR3 is TGTGCCAGCAAAGAACAGAACCAAGAGACCCAGTACTTC.